The TCR beta chain under discussion was sequenced for a study of technical replicates of blood from several donors. This clone appeared once. V was pared by 4 bases and J by 6 bases, with 7 bases of the junction left unmatched. CDR1 and CDR2 (germline): MNHNY, SVGAGI (reference sequence). The CDR3 has 15 residues. TCRdb keeps only in-frame clones here, not all; method: immunoSEQ multiplex PCR. This sample carries approximately 31,000 clones, about 92% of them seen once, and the ten largest clones take 4.1%. This chain uses TRBV6-6 with TRBJ2-1; 9 bases match TRBD1. The source material was PBMCs. The sequence was collected from a human donor in good health. Some clones in this sample may be carry-over from other donors' samples. In DNA, the CDR3 is TGTGCCAGCAGTTTCCGGGACAGGGCTGGCAATGAGCAGTTCTTC. It translates to CASSFRDRAGNEQFF.